This TCR beta chain emerged from a study of blood T cell repertoires in COVID-19 (dated by TCRdb to 2020 to 2022). Study-wide context: Samples covering the acute and convalescent phases of COVID-19 were provided by collaborators in the United States, Italy and Spain. Subjects who had been exposed to COVID-19, were actively infected with it, or had recovered from it provided the deeply sampled blood TCRbeta repertoires that made up the dataset. The prospective study material was composed of cDNA or gDNA derived from T cells, B-cell-depleted T cells, or PBMCs. Where HLA class I and class II types were available, the types were taken from metadata supplied by the sample provider, not from assay-based typing. A freely available public database, intended as a resource for researchers studying the immune response to SARS-CoV-2, is where the repertoires were released. Nearly every sample came with metadata listing a de-identified subject ID, COVID-19 status, age in years and sex. Samples were obtained from the ongoing ImmuneRACE study (first 160 participants) and from 1,200 or so subjects provided by 6 global collaborators. Points the paper makes about the study in general: The quantity of clinical and demographic metadata differed by source and by participant and was supplied without curation.

TCRbeta CDR3 regions were amplified from genomic DNA using the immunoSEQ Assay, a bias-controlled multiplex PCR. The study's processing was this. The number of nucleated cells in each sample was estimated from the amplification of reference gene primers within the assay. To quantify the absolute abundance of each unique TCRbeta CDR3 rearrangement, sequence reads were collapsed and filtered. For each sample, productive Simpson clonality was calculated as the square root of Simpson's diversity index over productive rearrangements. TCRdb limited this immuneACCESS table to in-frame rearrangements with V and J called. A share of clones is missing; checked studies link under half to unresolved V genes, and the rest is unexplained. V, J and clone size reflect that table, while D and trimming were determined from the DNA. This sample has about 190,000 clones in its table, and about 85% of those were observed once. The ten largest clones represent roughly 2% of the sample.

V is pared back by 8 bases and J by 0 bases, with 10 bases lying between the germline termini. CDR3 length: 13 amino acids, cysteine to phenylalanine. CDR3 DNA is the only sequence kept; it has 39 bases, read in frame from the first base. CDR1 is given as MNHEY and CDR2 as SVGAGI, both from the germline V gene. The collaborating institutions used their own protocols to collect whole blood in K2EDTA tubes. For TCRbeta analysis, collaborator samples were shipped as frozen whole blood, as isolated PBMCs, or as DNA extracted from either sample type. Concerning this clone: The target of this receptor is not known. Base quality data are lacking; no much larger clone is found one base away.

This sequence was found in a man aged 65-85 years with active or convalescent COVID-19. The source material was peripheral blood. Recombination joined TRBV6-5 with TRBJ1-1, with the D gene not clear enough to name. CDR3 reads: CASGKGVNTEAFF. The nucleotide sequence reads as follows: TGTGCCAGCGGCAAGGGAGTGAACACTGAAGCTTTCTTT.